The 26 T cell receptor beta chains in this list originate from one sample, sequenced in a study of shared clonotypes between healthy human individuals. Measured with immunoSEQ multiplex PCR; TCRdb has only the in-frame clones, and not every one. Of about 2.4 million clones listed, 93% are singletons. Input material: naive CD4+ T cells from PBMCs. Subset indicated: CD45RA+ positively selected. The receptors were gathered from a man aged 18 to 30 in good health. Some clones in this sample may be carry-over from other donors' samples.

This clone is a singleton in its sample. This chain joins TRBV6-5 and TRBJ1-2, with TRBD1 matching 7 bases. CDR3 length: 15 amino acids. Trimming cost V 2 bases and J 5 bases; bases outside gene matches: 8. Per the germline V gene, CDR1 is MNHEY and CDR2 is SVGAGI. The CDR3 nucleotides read TGTGCCAGCAGTTACCGGGACAGCTACATTTATGGCTACACCTTC. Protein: CASSYRDSYIYGYTF.

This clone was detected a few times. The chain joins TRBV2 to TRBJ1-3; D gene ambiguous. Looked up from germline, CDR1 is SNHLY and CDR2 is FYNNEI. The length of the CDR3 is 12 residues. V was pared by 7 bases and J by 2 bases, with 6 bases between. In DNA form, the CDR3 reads TGTGCCAGCACGGGAACTGGAAACACCATATATTTT. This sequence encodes CASTGTGNTIYF.

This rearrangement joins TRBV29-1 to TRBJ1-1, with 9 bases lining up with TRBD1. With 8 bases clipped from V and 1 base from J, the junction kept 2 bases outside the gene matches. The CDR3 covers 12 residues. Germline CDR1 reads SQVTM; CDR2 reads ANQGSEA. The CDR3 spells CSTGQGNTEAFF. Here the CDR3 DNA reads TGCAGCACGGGACAGGGGAACACTGAAGCTTTCTTT.

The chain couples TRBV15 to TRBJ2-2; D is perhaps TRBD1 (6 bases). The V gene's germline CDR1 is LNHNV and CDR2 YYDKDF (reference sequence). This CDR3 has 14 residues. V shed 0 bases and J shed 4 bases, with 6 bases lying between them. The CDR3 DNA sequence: TGTGCCACCAGCAGAGACAGGGGCACCGGGGAGCTGTTTTTT. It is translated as CATSRDRGTGELFF.

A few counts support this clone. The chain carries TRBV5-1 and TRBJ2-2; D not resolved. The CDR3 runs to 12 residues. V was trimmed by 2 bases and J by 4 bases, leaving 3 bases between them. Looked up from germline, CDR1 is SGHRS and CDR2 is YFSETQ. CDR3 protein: CASSFSTGELFF. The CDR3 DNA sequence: TGCGCCAGCAGCTTCAGCACCGGGGAGCTGTTTTTT.

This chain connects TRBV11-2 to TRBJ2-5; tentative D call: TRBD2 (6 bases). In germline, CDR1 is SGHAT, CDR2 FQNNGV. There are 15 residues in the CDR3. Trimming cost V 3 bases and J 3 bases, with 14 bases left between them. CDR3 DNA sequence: TGTGCCAGCAGCTTGGACGGGAGAAGGGAAGAGACCCAGTACTTC. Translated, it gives CASSLDGRREETQYF.

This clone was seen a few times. CDR3 region: CAWNDGEGDTEAFF. DNA of the CDR3: TGTGCCTGGAATGACGGAGAGGGTGACACTGAAGCTTTCTTT. V is TRBV30 and J is TRBJ1-1; no firm D call. The germline CDR1 and CDR2 sequences are GTSNPN and SVGIG (reference sequence). Trimming left V 4 bases short and J 3 bases short, with 15 bases between. The CDR3 has 14 amino acids.

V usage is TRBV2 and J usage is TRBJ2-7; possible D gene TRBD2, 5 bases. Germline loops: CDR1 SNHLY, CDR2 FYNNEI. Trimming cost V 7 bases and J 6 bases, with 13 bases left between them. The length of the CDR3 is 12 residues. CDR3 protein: CASTRRPSEQYF. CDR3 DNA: TGTGCCAGCACCCGGAGGCCCTCCGAGCAGTACTTC.

This chain's CDR3 is CASSSTFLSYNEQFF. The CDR3 bases are TGTGCCAGCAGCTCCACTTTTCTCTCCTACAATGAGCAGTTCTTC. The genes are TRBV9 and TRBJ2-1; D not certain. CDR1 SGDLS and CDR2 YYNGEE come from the germline V gene. Trimming cost V 4 bases and J 0 bases, with 11 bases left between them. This CDR3 region has 15 residues.

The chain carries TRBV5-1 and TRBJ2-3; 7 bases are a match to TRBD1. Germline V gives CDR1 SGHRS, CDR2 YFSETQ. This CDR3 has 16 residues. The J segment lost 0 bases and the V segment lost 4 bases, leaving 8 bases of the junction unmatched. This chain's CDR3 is CASSRRDSLSTDTQYF. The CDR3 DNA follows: TGCGCCAGCAGCCGACGGGACAGCCTTAGCACAGATACGCAGTATTTT.

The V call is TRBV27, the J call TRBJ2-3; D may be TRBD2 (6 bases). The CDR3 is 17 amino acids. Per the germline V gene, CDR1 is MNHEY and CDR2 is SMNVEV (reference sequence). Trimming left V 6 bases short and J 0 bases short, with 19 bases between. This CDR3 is CASRPTMKSGSTDTQYF. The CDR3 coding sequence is TGTGCCAGCAGACCGACGATGAAAAGCGGGAGCACAGATACGCAGTATTTT.

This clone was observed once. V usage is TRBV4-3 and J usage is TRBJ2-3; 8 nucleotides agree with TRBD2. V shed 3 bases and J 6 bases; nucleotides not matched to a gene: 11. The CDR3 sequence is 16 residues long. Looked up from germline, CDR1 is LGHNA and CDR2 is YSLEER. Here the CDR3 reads CASSHRGSGNGDTQYF. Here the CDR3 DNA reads TGCGCCAGCAGCCATAGGGGTAGCGGGAACGGGGATACGCAGTATTTT.

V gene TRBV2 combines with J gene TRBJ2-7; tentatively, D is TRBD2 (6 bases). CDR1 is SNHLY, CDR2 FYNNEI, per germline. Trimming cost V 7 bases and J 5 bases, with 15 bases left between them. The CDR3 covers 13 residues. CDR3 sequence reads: CASKAGLTHEQYF. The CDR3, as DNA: TGTGCCAGCAAGGCGGGACTGACCCACGAGCAGTACTTC.

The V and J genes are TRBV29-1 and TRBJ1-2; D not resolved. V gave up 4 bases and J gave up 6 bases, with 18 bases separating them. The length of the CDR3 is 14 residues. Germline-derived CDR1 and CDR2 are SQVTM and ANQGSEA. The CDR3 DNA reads TGCAGCGTTGGTAGCCGGGTTTTTAAAGATGGCTACACCTTC. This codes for CSVGSRVFKDGYTF.

The CDR3 sequence is CASSVVGGAYGYTF. The CDR3 nucleotides are TGTGCCAGCAGTGTTGTAGGGGGCGCATATGGCTACACCTTC. The J gene is TRBJ1-2, the V gene TRBV2; 7 bases align to TRBD1. The CDR3 length is 14 residues. In germline, CDR1 is SNHLY, CDR2 FYNNEI. Trimming at V came to 4 bases and at J to 5 bases, leaving 7 bases not matched to a gene.

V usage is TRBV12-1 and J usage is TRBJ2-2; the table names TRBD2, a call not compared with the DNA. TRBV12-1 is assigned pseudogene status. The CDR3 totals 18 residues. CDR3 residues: CASSSEKSSGANTGELFF. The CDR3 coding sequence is TGTGCCAGCAGCTCGGAAAAGTCTAGCGGAGCCAACACCGGGGAGCTGTTTTTT.

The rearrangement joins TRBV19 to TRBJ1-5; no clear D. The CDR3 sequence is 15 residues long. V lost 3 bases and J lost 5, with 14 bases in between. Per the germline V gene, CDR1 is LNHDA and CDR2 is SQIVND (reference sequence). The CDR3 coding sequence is TGTGCCAGTAGTATTGGCCCCTTGCGGCATCAGCCCCAGCATTTT. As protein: CASSIGPLRHQPQHF.

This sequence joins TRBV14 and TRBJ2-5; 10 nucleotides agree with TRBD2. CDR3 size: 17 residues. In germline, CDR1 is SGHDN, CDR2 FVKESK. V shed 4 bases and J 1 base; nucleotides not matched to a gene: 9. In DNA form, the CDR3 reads TGTGCCAGCAGCCTTCAGGCGAGCGGGAGGGCCCAAGAGACCCAGTACTTC. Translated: CASSLQASGRAQETQYF.

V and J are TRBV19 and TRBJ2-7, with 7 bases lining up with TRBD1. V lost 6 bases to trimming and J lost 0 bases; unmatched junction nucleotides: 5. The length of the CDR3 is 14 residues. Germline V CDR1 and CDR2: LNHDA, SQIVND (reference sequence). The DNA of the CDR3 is TGTGCCAGTAGAGGACAGGCGAGCTCCTACGAGCAGTACTTC. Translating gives CASRGQASSYEQYF.

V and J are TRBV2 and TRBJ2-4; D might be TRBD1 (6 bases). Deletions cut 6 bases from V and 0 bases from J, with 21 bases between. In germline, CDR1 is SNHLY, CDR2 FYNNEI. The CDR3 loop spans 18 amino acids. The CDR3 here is CASSKRGSTKLAKNIQYF. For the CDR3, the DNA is TGTGCCAGCAGCAAGAGGGGGTCGACCAAACTAGCCAAAAACATTCAGTACTTC.

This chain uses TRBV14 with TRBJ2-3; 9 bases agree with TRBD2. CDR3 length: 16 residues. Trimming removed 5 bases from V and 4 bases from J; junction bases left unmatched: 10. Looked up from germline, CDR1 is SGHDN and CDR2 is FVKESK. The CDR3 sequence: CASSTRTSVRSDTQYF. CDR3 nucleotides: TGTGCCAGCAGCACTAGGACTAGCGTAAGATCAGATACGCAGTATTTT.

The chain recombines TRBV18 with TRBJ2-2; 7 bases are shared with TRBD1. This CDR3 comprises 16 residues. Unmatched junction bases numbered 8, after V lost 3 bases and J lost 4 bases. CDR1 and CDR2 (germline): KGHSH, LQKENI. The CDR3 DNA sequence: TGTGCCAGCTCACCTAATACAGGGGCGAGCACCGGGGAGCTGTTTTTT. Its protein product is CASSPNTGASTGELFF. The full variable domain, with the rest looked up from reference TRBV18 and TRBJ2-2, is NAGVMQNPRHLVRRRGQEARLRCSPMKGHSHVYWYRQLPEEGLKFMVYLQKENIIDESGMPKERFSAEFPKEGPSILRIQQVVRGDSAAYFCASSPNTGASTGELFFGEGSRLTVL.

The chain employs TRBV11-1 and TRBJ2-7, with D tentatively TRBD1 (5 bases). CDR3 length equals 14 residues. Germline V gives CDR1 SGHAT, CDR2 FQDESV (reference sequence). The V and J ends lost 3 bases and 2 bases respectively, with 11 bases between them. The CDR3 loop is CASSLGRITYEQYF. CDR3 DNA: TGTGCCAGCAGCTTGGGGCGGATTACCTACGAGCAGTACTTC. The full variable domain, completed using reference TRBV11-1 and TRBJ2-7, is EAEVAQSPRYKITEKSQAVAFWCDPISGHATLYWYRQILGQGPELLVQFQDESVVDDSQLPKDRFSAERLKGVDSTLKIQPAELGDSAMYLCASSLGRITYEQYFGPGTRLTVT.

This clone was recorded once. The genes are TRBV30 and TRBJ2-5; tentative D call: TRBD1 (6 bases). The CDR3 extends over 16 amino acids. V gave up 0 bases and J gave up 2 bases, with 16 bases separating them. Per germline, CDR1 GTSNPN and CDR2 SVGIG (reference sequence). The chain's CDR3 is CAWSVGTGTSQETQYF. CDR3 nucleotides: TGTGCCTGGAGTGTAGGAACAGGGACATCGCAAGAGACCCAGTACTTC.

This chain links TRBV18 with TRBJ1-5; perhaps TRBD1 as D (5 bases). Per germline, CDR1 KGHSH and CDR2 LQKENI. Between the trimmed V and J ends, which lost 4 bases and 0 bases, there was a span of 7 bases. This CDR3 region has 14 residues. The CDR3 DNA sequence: TGTGCCAGCTCACAGGGGAATAGCAATCAGCCCCAGCATTTT. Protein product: CASSQGNSNQPQHF.

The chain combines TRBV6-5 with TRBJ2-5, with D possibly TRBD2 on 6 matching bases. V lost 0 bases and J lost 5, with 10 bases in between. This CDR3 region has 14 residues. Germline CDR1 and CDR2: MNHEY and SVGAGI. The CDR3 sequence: CASSYSGLAETQYF. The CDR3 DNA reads TGTGCCAGCAGTTACTCCGGCCTAGCGGAGACCCAGTACTTC.